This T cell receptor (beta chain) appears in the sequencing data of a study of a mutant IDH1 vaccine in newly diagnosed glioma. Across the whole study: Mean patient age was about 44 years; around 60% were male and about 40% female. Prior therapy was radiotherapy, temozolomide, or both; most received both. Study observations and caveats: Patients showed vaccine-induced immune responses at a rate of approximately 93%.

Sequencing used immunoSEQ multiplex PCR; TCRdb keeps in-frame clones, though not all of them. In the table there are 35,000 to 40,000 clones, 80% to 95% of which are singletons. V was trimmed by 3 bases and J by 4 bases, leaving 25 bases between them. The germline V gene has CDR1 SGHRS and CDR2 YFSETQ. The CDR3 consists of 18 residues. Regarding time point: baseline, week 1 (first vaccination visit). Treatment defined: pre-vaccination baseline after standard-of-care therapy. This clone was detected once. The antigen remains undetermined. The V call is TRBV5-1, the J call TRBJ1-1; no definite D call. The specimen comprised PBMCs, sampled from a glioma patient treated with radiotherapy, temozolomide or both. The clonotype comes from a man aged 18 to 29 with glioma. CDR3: CASSSEGRVWGVFTEAFF. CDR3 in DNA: TGCGCCAGCAGCTCCGAGGGTCGTGTATGGGGAGTGTTCACTGAAGCTTTCTTT.